The 12 T cell receptor beta chains in this list originate from one sample, sequenced in a study of shared clonotypes between healthy human individuals. TCRdb's table, derived via immunoSEQ multiplex PCR, lists solely in-frame clones and lacks some. The sample holds about 2.1 million clones, 93% seen once. Terminally differentiated effector memory CD45RA+ cells were left out of the naive CD8 fraction, which was CD45RO-negative and positively selected for CCR7. The sequenced sample consisted of naive CD8+ T cells from PBMCs. All receptors derive from a man aged 18 to 30 in good health. Some clones in this sample may be carry-over from other donors' samples.

This clone came up once. The chain carries TRBV14 and TRBJ1-2, with D perhaps matching TRBD1 (5 bases). V lost 2 bases, J lost 4 bases, and 8 bases lay in between. Germline CDR1 reads SGHDN; CDR2 reads FVKESK. The length of the CDR3 is 13 residues. The CDR3 region is CASSQFRAYGYTF. CDR3 in DNA: TGTGCCAGCAGCCAATTCAGGGCCTATGGCTACACCTTC.

The chain carries TRBV7-8 and TRBJ2-1, with 8 bases matching TRBD2. Germline CDR1 and CDR2: SGHVS and FQNEAQ. The junction had 5 bases not matched to a gene; V was cut back by 1 base and J by 6 bases. The CDR3 is 15 residues long. CDR3 sequence (DNA): TGTGCCAGCAGCTTAGTCCAGCGGGAGCGCAATGAGCAGTTCTTC. The encoded protein is CASSLVQRERNEQFF.

This chain links TRBV7-8 with TRBJ2-5; 10 nucleotides line up with TRBD2. Germline loops: CDR1 SGHVS, CDR2 FQNEAQ. The ends lost 5 bases at V and 3 bases at J; junction bases unmatched: 12. The CDR3 extends over 17 amino acids. CDR3 region: CASSLGPSGRVEETQYF. The CDR3 DNA follows: TGTGCCAGCAGCCTCGGTCCAAGCGGGAGGGTGGAAGAGACCCAGTACTTC.

Comments on this clone: The sample contains more than one DNA sequence encoding this CDR3. The chain employs TRBV2 and TRBJ1-1; D uncertain. The CDR3 covers 12 residues. CDR1 SNHLY and CDR2 FYNNEI come from the germline V gene. Trimming took 3 bases from V and 5 from J, leaving 7 bases between them. In DNA form, the CDR3 reads TGTGCCAGCAGTGAGATGAGAACTGAAGCTTTCTTT. Amino acids: CASSEMRTEAFF.

Concerning this clone: The sample holds other DNA sequences that translate to the same CDR3. This chain joins TRBV7-9 and TRBJ2-5; unclear D gene. V lost 8 bases, J lost 4 bases, and 5 bases lay in between. The CDR3 totals 10 residues. CDR1 is SEHNR, CDR2 FQNEAQ, per germline (reference sequence). The CDR3 DNA reads as TGTGCCAGCTCAGGAGAGACCCAGTACTTC. Its protein is CASSGETQYF. Full variable domain (remainder filled in from reference TRBV7-9 and TRBJ2-5): DTGVSQNPRHKITKRGQNVTFRCDPISEHNRLYWYRQTLGQGPEFLTYFQNEAQLEKSRLLSDRFSAERPKGSFSTLEIQRTEQGDSAMYLCASSGETQYFGPGTRLLVL.

The chain has TRBV7-2 and TRBJ2-7; 8 nucleotides line up with TRBD1. CDR3 length equals 15 residues. The germline V gene encodes CDR1 SGHTA and CDR2 FQGNSA. V was clipped by 5 bases and J by 2 bases; unmatched bases: 8. CDR3 region: CASSQPTGATYEQYF. CDR3 DNA: TGTGCCAGCAGCCAACCGACAGGGGCTACCTACGAGCAGTACTTC. Supplemented by reference TRBV7-2 and TRBJ2-7, the full variable domain reads GAGVSQSPSNKVTEKGKDVELRCDPISGHTALYWYRQSLGQGLEFLIYFQGNSAPDKSGLPSDRFSAERTGGSVSTLTIQRTQQEDSAVYLCASSQPTGATYEQYFGPGTRLTVT.

The V gene is TRBV28, the J gene TRBJ1-5; D not resolved. Germline V gene data show CDR1 as MDHEN and CDR2 as SYDVKM. V dropped 2 bases and J dropped 0 bases, with 14 bases sitting between them. The length of the CDR3 is 17 residues. The CDR3 here is CASSLDVVAVSNQPQHF. The DNA of the CDR3 is TGTGCCAGCAGTTTAGATGTCGTAGCGGTTAGCAATCAGCCCCAGCATTTT.

This sequence joins TRBV19 and TRBJ2-1; D is unclear. V lost 3 bases and J 5 bases, leaving 8 bases between the germline ends. This CDR3 is 13 amino acids long. Per the germline V gene, CDR1 is LNHDA and CDR2 is SQIVND (reference sequence). CDR3 sequence reads: CASSMLSDNEQFF. For the CDR3, the DNA is TGTGCCAGTAGTATGCTATCAGACAATGAGCAGTTCTTC.

The gene calls are TRBV2 and TRBJ1-3, with D possibly matching TRBD1 (5 bases). The germline V gene has CDR1 SNHLY and CDR2 FYNNEI. The V and J ends lost 4 bases and 5 bases respectively, with 12 bases between them. There are 14 residues in the CDR3. CDR3 sequence (DNA): TGTGCCAGCAGTGGCACAGGCGAAAGAAACACCATATATTTT. Translation: CASSGTGERNTIYF.

This CDR3 reads CASRGQPNEKLFF. The CDR3 coding sequence is TGTGCCAGCAGGGGACAGCCTAATGAAAAACTGTTTTTT. This chain links TRBV27 with TRBJ1-4; 7 positions match TRBD1. V shed 6 bases and J 3 bases; nucleotides not matched to a gene: 1. The CDR3 loop spans 13 amino acids. Germline V gene sequence: CDR1 MNHEY, CDR2 SMNVEV (reference sequence).

The chain links TRBV19 to TRBJ2-7; 7 nucleotides line up with TRBD2. The CDR3 is 13 amino acids. After removal of 5 bases from V and 3 bases from J, the junction contained 4 bases not matched to a gene. Germline V gene sequence: CDR1 LNHDA, CDR2 SQIVND (reference sequence). The CDR3 loop reads CASSPRTSYEQYF. DNA of the CDR3: TGTGCCAGTAGTCCCCGGACTAGCTACGAGCAGTACTTC.

The chain has TRBV27 and TRBJ1-6; 8 bases are shared with TRBD1. Germline V gene lookup returns CDR1 MNHEY and CDR2 SMNVEV (reference sequence). V shed 6 bases and J 2 bases; nucleotides not matched to a gene: 6. The CDR3 spans 16 residues. The CDR3 sequence is CASRTGTGPYNSPLHF. CDR3 DNA sequence: TGTGCCAGCAGAACCGGGACAGGTCCCTATAATTCACCCCTCCACTTT.